A single sample gave rise to the 32 T cell receptor beta chains below, sequenced in a study of beta chain features in type 1 diabetes. All of the isolated RNA was reverse transcribed, so expressed TCRB transcripts were sequenced. Clones were read by immunoSEQ multiplex PCR, and TCRdb kept only the in-frame ones, dropping some. The table lists about 150,000 clones, about 7.3% of them singletons, with 0.55% to 0.75% in the top ten. The material sequenced was central memory CD4+ T cells from blood. The receptors originated from a man between 18 and 29 years old in good health.

V gene TRBV5-4 combines with J gene TRBJ1-1, with 8 bases aligning to TRBD1. The junction had 6 bases not matched to a gene; V was cut back by 4 bases and J by 1 base. This CDR3 spans 15 amino acids. CDR1 is SGHNT, CDR2 YYREEE, per germline (reference sequence). The CDR3 region is CASSPAGTGNTEAFF. The CDR3 DNA follows: TGTGCCAGCAGCCCCGCCGGGACAGGGAACACTGAAGCTTTCTTT.

The chain joins TRBV7-2 to TRBJ2-1; the match to TRBD2 covers 12 bases. The V gene end was trimmed by 5 bases and the J gene end by 0 bases; junction bases not matched to a gene: 2. The CDR3 is 16 amino acids. Germline V gene data show CDR1 as SGHTA and CDR2 as FQGNSA. The CDR3 region is CASSPSGGASYNEQFF. The DNA for the CDR3 is TGTGCCAGCAGCCCTAGCGGGGGGGCCTCCTACAATGAGCAGTTCTTC.

This clone was recorded a few times. The CDR3 loop reads CASRLTYEQYF. The CDR3 nucleotides read TGCGCCAGCAGATTAACCTACGAGCAGTACTTC. The rearrangement uses TRBV5-1 and TRBJ2-7; D gene unclear. The CDR3 is made up of 11 amino acids. The germline CDR1 and CDR2 sequences are SGHRS and YFSETQ. Between the trimmed V and J ends, which lost 5 bases and 2 bases, there was a span of 5 bases.

This clone was picked up many times. The chain recombines TRBV9 with TRBJ2-3; 10 bases align to TRBD2. Trimming at V came to 3 bases and at J to 5 bases, leaving 6 bases not matched to a gene. The V gene's germline CDR1 is SGDLS and CDR2 YYNGEE. CDR3 size: 15 residues. The CDR3 coding sequence is TGTGCCAGCAGCGGGCTAGCGGGAGAGGTAGATACGCAGTATTTT. Translation gives CASSGLAGEVDTQYF.

This clone was seen only a few times. This chain links TRBV5-1 with TRBJ2-3, with D possibly matching TRBD2 (5 bases). Germline CDR1 is SGHRS and CDR2 is YFSETQ. Trimming took off 3 bases at V and 5 bases at J, with 16 bases between the two ends. The CDR3 loop spans 15 amino acids. The CDR3 loop reads CASSSGGGLGDTQYF. DNA of the CDR3: TGCGCCAGCAGCTCAGGCGGAGGATTGGGAGATACGCAGTATTTT.

This clone was recorded a few times. V usage is TRBV18 and J usage is TRBJ2-7; 12 positions agree with TRBD2. The CDR3 covers 15 residues. V dropped 2 bases and J dropped 3; count of bases not matched to a gene: 2. Germline CDR1 reads KGHSH; CDR2 reads LQKENI. The CDR3 loop is CASSPASGRGYEQYF. CDR3 coding DNA: TGTGCCAGCTCACCAGCTAGCGGGAGGGGCTACGAGCAGTACTTC.

CDR3 coding DNA: TGTGCCAGCAGTTCCCTTTGGACTAGCGGCCCCACAGATACGCAGTATTTT. Translated: CASSSLWTSGPTDTQYF. V and J are TRBV27 and TRBJ2-3; 10 bases align to TRBD2. The CDR3 runs to 17 residues. Germline loops: CDR1 MNHEY, CDR2 SMNVEV (reference sequence). The junction had 9 bases not matched to a gene; V was cut back by 4 bases and J by 2 bases.

The chain uses TRBV7-2 and TRBJ2-7, with TRBD1 matching over 10 bases. Germline CDR1 is SGHTA and CDR2 is FQGNSA. The V segment lost 3 bases and the J segment 6 bases; nucleotides outside the gene matches: 8. This CDR3 contains 15 residues. The CDR3 sequence: CASSFDRGRVGEQYF. For the CDR3, the DNA is TGTGCCAGCAGCTTTGACAGGGGGCGGGTTGGCGAGCAGTACTTC.

The rearrangement joins TRBV7-2 to TRBJ1-5; D is undetermined. Germline CDR1 SGHTA, CDR2 FQGNSA. The CDR3 length is 13 residues. The ends were cut back, 4 bases at V and 13 bases at J, with 17 bases in the middle. The CDR3: CASSSDNLSQQHF. The CDR3 region has the DNA TGTGCCAGCAGCTCCGATAATCTGTCCCAGCAGCATTTT.

This clone occurred many times. V usage is TRBV15 and J usage is TRBJ2-1; 7 bases match TRBD1. J gave up 0 bases and V 0 bases, and 8 bases lay outside the gene matches. Germline CDR1 is LNHNV and CDR2 is YYDKDF (reference sequence). This CDR3 is 18 amino acids long. The DNA of the CDR3 is TGTGCCACCAGCAGAGACAGGAAGGGGGCTACCTCCTACAATGAGCAGTTCTTC. It encodes CATSRDRKGATSYNEQFF. Full variable domain (remainder filled in from reference TRBV15 and TRBJ2-1): DAMVIQNPRYQVTQFGKPVTLSCSQTLNHNVMYWYQQKSSQAPKLLFHYYDKDFNNEADTPDNFQSRRPNTSFCFLDIRSPGLGDTAMYLCATSRDRKGATSYNEQFFGPGTRLTVL.

In this sample, this clone turned up a few times. V and J are TRBV4-1 and TRBJ1-5; 9 bases map to TRBD1. The CDR3 extends over 16 amino acids. V lost 3 bases to trimming and J lost 3 bases; unmatched junction nucleotides: 6. From germline, CDR1 is MGHRA and CDR2 YSYEKL. CDR3 DNA sequence: TGCGCCAGCAGCCATGTAGGGACAGGGCACAATCAGCCCCAGCATTTT. Amino acid sequence: CASSHVGTGHNQPQHF.

This clone was observed a few times. The chain links TRBV7-3 to TRBJ2-2; weak D call: TRBD1 (6 bases). The CDR3 consists of 16 residues. The germline V gene has CDR1 SGHTA and CDR2 FQGTGA. Trimming left V 5 bases short and J 5 bases short, with 18 bases between. The DNA of the CDR3 is TGTGCCAGCAGCCTCCTCGGGGTGCAGGGGACCGGGGAGCTGTTTTTT. This translates into CASSLLGVQGTGELFF.

The chain combines TRBV7-2 with TRBJ2-3; the D gene is possibly TRBD2 (6 bases). With 5 bases removed from V and 11 bases from J, the gap between germline ends came to 11 bases. The CDR3 spans 11 residues. CDR1 and CDR2 from the germline V gene are SGHTA and FQGNSA. CDR3 bases: TGTGCCAGCAGCCCGGGACTTAAGCAGTATTTT. Its translation is CASSPGLKQYF. The full variable domain, in which reference TRBV7-2 and TRBJ2-3 provide the parts outside the CDR3, is GAGVSQSPSNKVTEKGKDVELRCDPISGHTALYWYRQSLGQGLEFLIYFQGNSAPDKSGLPSDRFSAERTGGSVSTLTIQRTQQEDSAVYLCASSPGLKQYFGPGTRLTVL.

This clone was counted only a few times. This chain joins TRBV6-6 and TRBJ1-1; TRBD1 agrees at 8 bases. Germline V gene sequence: CDR1 MNHNY, CDR2 SVGAGI (reference sequence). Trimming removed 6 bases from V and 5 bases from J; junction bases left unmatched: 8. CDR3 size: 14 residues. CDR3 protein: CASSLDRGGTEAFF. CDR3 nucleotides: TGTGCCAGCAGCCTAGACAGGGGAGGAACTGAAGCTTTCTTT.

The J gene is TRBJ2-5, the V gene TRBV5-1; the D gene is possibly TRBD2 (5 bases). Trimming cost V 0 bases and J 7 bases, with 10 bases left between them. The CDR3 spans 13 residues. From germline, CDR1 is SGHRS and CDR2 YFSETQ. The CDR3 sequence is CASSLAGGPTQYF. For the CDR3, the DNA is TGCGCCAGCAGCTTGGCCGGAGGTCCGACCCAGTACTTC.

In regard to this clone: Given the absence of the conserved phenylalanine or tryptophan at the CDR3 end, a read error is likely. No DNA is shown, since the ends of the CDR3 on it are uncertain; the CDR3 is the one TCRdb lists. This chain joins TRBV10-3 and TRBJ2-7; the table's D call, TRBD1, has no DNA check behind it. CDR1 ENHRY and CDR2 SYGVKD come from the germline V gene. The CDR3 numbers 13 amino acids, ends counted. This CDR3 reads CAISESRDRGLAI.

There are many counts of this clone. The chain couples TRBV7-2 to TRBJ2-5; TRBD1 matches at 7 bases. CDR3 length: 14 residues. The V and J ends lost 5 bases and 1 base, in that order; junction bases with no gene match: 4. CDR1 SGHTA and CDR2 FQGNSA come from the germline V gene. As DNA, the CDR3 is TGTGCCAGCAGCCAGGGACAGATCCAAGAGACCCAGTACTTC. Translating it yields CASSQGQIQETQYF. The full variable domain, in which reference TRBV7-2 and TRBJ2-5 provide the parts outside the CDR3, is GAGVSQSPSNKVTEKGKDVELRCDPISGHTALYWYRQSLGQGLEFLIYFQGNSAPDKSGLPSDRFSAERTGGSVSTLTIQRTQQEDSAVYLCASSQGQIQETQYFGPGTRLLVL.

The gene calls are TRBV4-2 and TRBJ2-5; 8 bases match TRBD2. The better agreement between TRBJ2-7 and the DNA end casts doubt on the J call. Germline V gene lookup returns CDR1 LGHNA and CDR2 YNFKEQ. There are 17 residues in the CDR3. The CDR3 protein is CASSQDRGTSYAYEQYF. CDR3 sequence (DNA): TGTGCCAGCAGCCAAGATCGGGGGACTAGTTATGCCTACGAGCAGTACTTC.

The genes are TRBV14 and TRBJ2-6; tentatively, D is TRBD2 (5 bases). V shed 1 base and J shed 0 bases, with 16 bases lying between them. Per germline, CDR1 SGHDN and CDR2 FVKESK. This CDR3 spans 19 amino acids. The CDR3 bases are TGTGCCAGCAGCCAAGGAGCCTCGGGGAGAATCTCTGGGGCCAACGTCCTGACTTTC. It translates to CASSQGASGRISGANVLTF.

The V and J genes are TRBV28 and TRBJ2-3; maybe TRBD1 (5 bases). The CDR3 has 13 residues. V was shortened by 2 bases and J by 5 bases, with 8 bases between the two germline ends. Germline CDR1 is MDHEN and CDR2 is SYDVKM. CDR3 nucleotides: TGTGCCAGCAGTTTACAGGGTGAAGATACGCAGTATTTT. As protein: CASSLQGEDTQYF.

The chain is built from TRBV27 and TRBJ1-2; perhaps TRBD1 as D (6 bases). Germline CDR1 and CDR2: MNHEY and SMNVEV (reference sequence). The V gene lost 5 bases and the J gene lost 8 bases, with 21 bases spanning the gap. CDR3 length: 15 amino acids. The CDR3 nucleotides are TGTGCCAGCAGTCCAAAACTCCCCGGACAGTCCGGCTACACCTTC. Translation gives CASSPKLPGQSGYTF.

This clone was detected only a few times. The chain recombines TRBV12-5 with TRBJ2-1, with 8 bases that match TRBD2. V was clipped by 2 bases and J by 14 bases; unmatched bases: 8. Per the germline V gene, CDR1 is LGHNT and CDR2 is FRNRAP. The CDR3 has 13 residues. In DNA form, the CDR3 reads TGTGCTAGTGGTTTGTACCCCCCGGGAGGGGAGTTCTTC. This gives the protein CASGLYPPGGEFF.

The J gene is TRBJ1-2, the V gene TRBV28, with D unclear. Per the germline V gene, CDR1 is MDHEN and CDR2 is SYDVKM. V lost 2 bases and J 5 bases, leaving 12 bases between the germline ends. CDR3 length equals 14 residues. For the CDR3, the DNA is TGTGCCAGCAGTTTACTGACGGAGCCGTATGGCTACACCTTC. It encodes CASSLLTEPYGYTF.

The chain carries TRBV10-3 and TRBJ2-7; D might be TRBD1 (5 bases). The CDR3 extends over 15 amino acids. Trimming pared 5 bases from V and 4 bases from J, leaving 18 bases between. Germline CDR1 is ENHRY and CDR2 is SYGVKD. CDR3 nucleotides: TGTGCCATCAGTTCGAATGACAGACCAGGTTACGAGCAGTACTTC. It encodes CAISSNDRPGYEQYF.

This clone has just a few counts. J is TRBJ2-5 and V is TRBV9; TRBD2 matches at 11 bases. The CDR3 is 16 amino acids. The germline CDR1 and CDR2 sequences are SGDLS and YYNGEE. V lost 3 bases to trimming and J lost 2 bases; unmatched junction nucleotides: 6. Here the CDR3 DNA reads TGTGCCAGCAGCGCCCGCTGGACTAGCGGGCAAGAGACCCAGTACTTC. Its protein is CASSARWTSGQETQYF.

The chain recombines TRBV28 with TRBJ1-2; D ambiguous. Trimming removed 7 bases from V and 8 bases from J, with 11 bases in between. Germline CDR1 reads MDHEN; CDR2 reads SYDVKM. The CDR3 has 11 amino acids. CDR3 loop: CASTGWFGYTF. Written as DNA, the CDR3 is TGTGCCAGCACCGGGTGGTTCGGCTACACCTTC.

This clone was recorded once. The chain recombines TRBV4-3 with TRBJ1-2, with 11 bases identical to TRBD1. CDR1 and CDR2 (germline): LGHNA, YSLEER. The CDR3 spans 17 residues. The trim removed 1 base at V and 3 bases at J, leaving 7 bases unmatched. For the CDR3, the DNA is TGCGCCAGCAGCCAAGCGAGGACAGGGGGCGCGGACTATGGCTACACCTTC. The encoded protein is CASSQARTGGADYGYTF.

A few counts support this clone. The chain joins TRBV5-1 to TRBJ2-1; D is perhaps TRBD2 (7 bases). V dropped 2 bases and J dropped 2 bases, with 11 bases sitting between them. This CDR3 comprises 15 residues. CDR1 is SGHRS and CDR2 is YFSETQ in the germline V gene. This chain's CDR3 is CASSFGGDTYNEQFF. The CDR3 region has the DNA TGCGCCAGCAGCTTTGGGGGGGACACCTACAATGAGCAGTTCTTC.

This rearrangement joins TRBV11-3 to TRBJ2-5; 7 positions match TRBD1. There are 13 residues in the CDR3. CDR1 is SGHNT, CDR2 YENEEA, per germline. Unmatched junction bases numbered 3, after V lost 6 bases and J lost 2 bases. CDR3 nucleotide sequence: TGTGCCAGCAGTCGACAGGGACAAGAGACCCAGTACTTC. This encodes CASSRQGQETQYF.

This chain links TRBV15 with TRBJ2-1, with TRBD1 as a possible D gene (8 bases). CDR1 and CDR2 from the germline V gene are LNHNV and YYDKDF (reference sequence). Trimming shortened V by 0 bases and J by 6 bases, and 15 bases separated the two germline ends. The CDR3 spans 16 residues. CDR3 nucleotides: TGTGCCACCAGCAGAGATGTTACAGGGGGGGCCAATGAGCAGTTCTTC. It yields the protein CATSRDVTGGANEQFF.

The chain has TRBV18 and TRBJ2-1, with 9 bases aligning to TRBD2. In germline, CDR1 is KGHSH, CDR2 LQKENI. With 3 bases clipped from V and 5 bases from J, the junction kept 5 bases outside the gene matches. This CDR3 region has 15 residues. CDR3 sequence: CASSPLAGPNNEQFF. CDR3 coding DNA: TGTGCCAGCTCACCTCTAGCGGGGCCCAACAATGAGCAGTTCTTC. The full variable domain, completed using reference TRBV18 and TRBJ2-1, is NAGVMQNPRHLVRRRGQEARLRCSPMKGHSHVYWYRQLPEEGLKFMVYLQKENIIDESGMPKERFSAEFPKEGPSILRIQQVVRGDSAAYFCASSPLAGPNNEQFFGPGTRLTVL.

The chain joins TRBV2 to TRBJ2-1, with TRBD2 as a possible D gene (6 bases). The germline V and J ends were trimmed by 7 bases and 7 bases, with 14 bases remaining between them. CDR1 and CDR2 from the germline V gene are SNHLY and FYNNEI. The CDR3 runs to 13 residues. The CDR3 here is CASILRRENEQFF. CDR3 DNA: TGTGCCAGCATCCTAAGGAGGGAGAATGAGCAGTTCTTC. Variable domain in full (rest from reference TRBV2 and TRBJ2-1): EPEVTQTPSHQVTQMGQEVILRCVPISNHLYFYWYRQILGQKVEFLVSFYNNEISEKSEIFDDQFSVERPDGSNFTLKIRSTKLEDSAMYFCASILRRENEQFFGPGTRLTVL.